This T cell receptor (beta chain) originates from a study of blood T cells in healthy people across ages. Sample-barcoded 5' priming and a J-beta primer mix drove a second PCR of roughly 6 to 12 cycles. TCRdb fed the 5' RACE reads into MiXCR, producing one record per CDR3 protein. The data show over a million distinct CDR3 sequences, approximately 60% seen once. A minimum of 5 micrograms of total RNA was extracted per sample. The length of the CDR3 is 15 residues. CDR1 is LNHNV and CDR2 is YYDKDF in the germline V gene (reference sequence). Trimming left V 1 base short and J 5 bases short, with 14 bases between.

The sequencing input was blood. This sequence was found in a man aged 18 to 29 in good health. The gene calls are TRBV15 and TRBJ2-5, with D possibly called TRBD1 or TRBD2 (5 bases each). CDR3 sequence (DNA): TGTGCCACCAGCAGAGTGGACGTGGGGGAGGAGACCCAGTACTTC. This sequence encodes CATSRVDVGEETQYF.